The clone carrying this T cell receptor (beta chain) was detected once. The record originates from a study of radiation and T cells in renal cell carcinoma. Study background: Nephrectomy followed 15 Gy stereotactic body radiation by 4 weeks.

Time point here: baseline pretreatment blood. The treatment is: 15 Gy SBRT to primary tumor, nephrectomy 4 weeks later. This renal cell carcinoma was of the clear cell type. The method was immunoSEQ multiplex PCR; TCRdb's version includes in-frame clones alone and lacks a portion of them. Altogether 150,000 or so clones are present, around nine tenths being singletons, with the ten largest covering about 11%. CDR1 SGHNT and CDR2 YENEEA come from the germline V gene. V lost 4 bases, J lost 6 bases, and 19 bases lay in between. The CDR3 length is 15 residues. The source material was blood, sampled from a patient whose treatment included radiotherapy and nephrectomy. V is TRBV11-3 and J is TRBJ2-7; TRBD1 or TRBD2 may be the D gene (6 bases each). This TCR derives from a woman between 45 and 60 years old with renal cell carcinoma. CDR3 in amino acids: CASSYARGPFGEQYF. CDR3 coding DNA: TGTGCCAGCAGCTATGCCCGGGGGCCTTTCGGCGAGCAGTACTTC.